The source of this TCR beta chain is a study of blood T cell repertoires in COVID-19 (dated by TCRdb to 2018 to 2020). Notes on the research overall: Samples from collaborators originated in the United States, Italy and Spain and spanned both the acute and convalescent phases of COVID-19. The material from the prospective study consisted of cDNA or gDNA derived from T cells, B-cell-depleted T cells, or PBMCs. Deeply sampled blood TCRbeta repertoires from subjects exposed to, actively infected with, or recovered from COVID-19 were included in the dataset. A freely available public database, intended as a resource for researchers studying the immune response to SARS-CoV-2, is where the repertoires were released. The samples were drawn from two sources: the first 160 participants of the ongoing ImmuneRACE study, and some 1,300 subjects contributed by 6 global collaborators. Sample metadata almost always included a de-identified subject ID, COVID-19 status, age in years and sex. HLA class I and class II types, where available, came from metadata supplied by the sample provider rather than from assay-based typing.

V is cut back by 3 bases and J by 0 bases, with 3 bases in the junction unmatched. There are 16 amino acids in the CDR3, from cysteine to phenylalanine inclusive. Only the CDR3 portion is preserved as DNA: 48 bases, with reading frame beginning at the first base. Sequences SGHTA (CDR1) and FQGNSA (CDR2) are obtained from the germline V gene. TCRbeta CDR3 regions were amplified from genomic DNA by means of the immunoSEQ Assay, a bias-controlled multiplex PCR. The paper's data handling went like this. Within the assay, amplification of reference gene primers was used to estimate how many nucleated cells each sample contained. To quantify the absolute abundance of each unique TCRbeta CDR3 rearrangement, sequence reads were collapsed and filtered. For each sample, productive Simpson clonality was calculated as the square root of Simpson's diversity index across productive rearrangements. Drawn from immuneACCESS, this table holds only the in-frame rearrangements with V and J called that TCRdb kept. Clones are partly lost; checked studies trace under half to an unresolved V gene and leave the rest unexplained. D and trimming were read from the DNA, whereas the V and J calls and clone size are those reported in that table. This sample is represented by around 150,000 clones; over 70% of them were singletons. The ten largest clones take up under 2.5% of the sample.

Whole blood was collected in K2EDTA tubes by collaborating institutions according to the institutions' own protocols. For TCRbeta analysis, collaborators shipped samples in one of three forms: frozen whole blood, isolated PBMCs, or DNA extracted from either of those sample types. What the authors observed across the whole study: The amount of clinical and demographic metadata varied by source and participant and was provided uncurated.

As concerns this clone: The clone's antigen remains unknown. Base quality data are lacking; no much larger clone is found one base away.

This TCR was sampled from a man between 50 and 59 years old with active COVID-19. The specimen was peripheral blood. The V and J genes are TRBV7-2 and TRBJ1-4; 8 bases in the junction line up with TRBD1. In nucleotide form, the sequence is TGTGCCAGCAGCTTCAGGGGGCCAGCAACTAATGAAAAACTGTTTTTT. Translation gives CASSFRGPATNEKLFF.